This T cell receptor (beta chain) was obtained from a study of T cell responses to AZD1222 COVID-19 vaccine. Measured with immunoSEQ multiplex PCR; TCRdb has only the in-frame clones, and not every one. This sample has 250,000 to 300,000 clones, with 94% found just once. Study results and caveats: Repertoires were obtained only post-peak T cell response. Possibly, clonal diversity was underestimated; donors were largely white British and included more females. Nearly half of spike-specific TCRs reportedly target variant regions that are unmutated in the B.1.351 and B.1.1.7 variants. Researchers report vaccine-associated CD4 TCRs spanning spike, with dominance at 160-218 and 743-854.

The CDR3 spans 15 residues. V lost 3 bases, J lost 1 base, and 10 bases lay in between. Germline CDR1 reads MGHRA; CDR2 reads YSYEKL. About this clone: What it recognizes is unknown.

Sample: peripheral blood, taken 28 days after the second AZD1222 dose. The chain combines TRBV4-1 with TRBJ2-4, with D unresolved. The origin of this receptor is an adult who received the AZD1222 COVID-19 vaccine. CDR3 nucleotide sequence: TGCGCCAGCAGCCAGGGTCTTCTGGCCAAAAACATTCAGTACTTC. Its translation is CASSQGLLAKNIQYF.